The rows below give T cell receptor beta chains drawn from one sample of a study of T cell changes during pregnancy in multiple sclerosis. Method: immunoSEQ multiplex PCR; TCRdb's copy keeps in-frame clones and lacks some. In the table there are around 80,000 clones, 92% of which are singletons. The sample here was peripheral blood, taken before pregnancy. These TCRs come from a female donor with multiple sclerosis, enrolled in a pregnancy study. CDR3s include the opening cysteine and the closing phenylalanine or tryptophan. Each record gives: CDR3 protein, J gene, D gene, V gene, CDR3 length. The D gene is left open where the match is weak.

CDR3: CASSQGGGGSPLHF
J: TRBJ1-6
D: -
V: TRBV4-1
length: 14

CDR3: CASSFGGGDYGYTF
J: TRBJ1-2
D: TRBD1
V: TRBV5-4
length: 14

CDR3: CASSIGQVNYGYTF
J: TRBJ1-2
D: -
V: TRBV19
length: 14

CDR3: CASSSGGRETQYF
J: TRBJ2-5
D: TRBD1
V: TRBV5-6
length: 13

CDR3: CASSLGGPDSNQPQHF
J: TRBJ1-5
D: -
V: TRBV5-4
length: 16

CDR3: CASSDWGGPREKLFF
J: TRBJ1-4
D: -
V: TRBV2
length: 15

CDR3: CASSLQGYNQPQHF
J: TRBJ1-5
D: -
V: TRBV2
length: 14

CDR3: CASSPPSFRDRRSYEQYF
J: TRBJ2-7
D: TRBD1
V: TRBV11-2
length: 18

CDR3: CASSGTGTGTQAFF
J: TRBJ1-1
D: TRBD1
V: TRBV25-1
length: 14

CDR3: CASSTGQNTEAFF
J: TRBJ1-1
D: -
V: TRBV7-6
length: 13

CDR3: CASSAQGAADTIYF
J: TRBJ1-3
D: TRBD1
V: TRBV5-1
length: 14

CDR3: CASSLGTGAGTEAFF
J: TRBJ1-1
D: TRBD1
V: TRBV5-1
length: 15

CDR3: CASSEGTGRPEQYF
J: TRBJ2-7
D: TRBD1
V: TRBV11-3
length: 14

CDR3: CASSPRRVDYNYEQYF
J: TRBJ2-7
D: -
V: TRBV9
length: 16

CDR3: CASSARTGRSQPQHF
J: TRBJ1-5
D: TRBD1
V: TRBV6-1
length: 15

CDR3: CASSPPRTSGGRETQYF
J: TRBJ2-5
D: TRBD2
V: TRBV9
length: 17

CDR3: CASSIGGQPNQPQHF
J: TRBJ1-5
D: -
V: TRBV19
length: 15

CDR3: CASSSALTDADEKLFF
J: TRBJ1-4
D: -
V: TRBV5-1
length: 16

CDR3: CASSQETGRETQYF
J: TRBJ2-5
D: -
V: TRBV5-1
length: 14

CDR3: CASGRGGDSNQPQHF
J: TRBJ1-5
D: -
V: TRBV9
length: 15

CDR3: CASRSLGQTFYEQYF
J: TRBJ2-7
D: -
V: TRBV28
length: 15

CDR3: CASSLFGRSKETQYF
J: TRBJ2-5
D: -
V: TRBV28
length: 15

CDR3: CASSQPGQGAQNEQYF
J: TRBJ2-7
D: TRBD1
V: TRBV14
length: 16

CDR3: CASSFSGYGETQYF
J: TRBJ2-5
D: -
V: TRBV5-1
length: 14

CDR3: CASRERDYPLPTDTQYF
J: TRBJ2-3
D: TRBD2
V: TRBV7-2
length: 17

CDR3: CASSLGEPYGYTF
J: TRBJ1-2
D: -
V: TRBV5-1
length: 13

CDR3: CASSADTDNEQFF
J: TRBJ2-1
D: -
V: TRBV9
length: 13

CDR3: CASSRDSPQETQYF
J: TRBJ2-5
D: -
V: TRBV6-5
length: 14

CDR3: CASIPTSGGAIDTQYF
J: TRBJ2-3
D: TRBD2
V: TRBV6-6
length: 16

CDR3: CASSKTSGRSYEQYF
J: TRBJ2-7
D: TRBD2
V: TRBV6-1
length: 15

CDR3: CASSLAGRVFNEQFF
J: TRBJ2-1
D: -
V: TRBV5-1
length: 15

CDR3: CASTLLRLSTDTQYF
J: TRBJ2-3
D: -
V: TRBV11-2
length: 15

CDR3: CASSLHAGYEQYF
J: TRBJ2-7
D: -
V: TRBV7-6
length: 13

CDR3: CASDRDRGLTMDGYTF
J: TRBJ1-2
D: TRBD1
V: TRBV6-6
length: 16

CDR3: CASSESTVRAEAFF
J: TRBJ1-1
D: -
V: TRBV10-2
length: 14

CDR3: CASKAGGMNTEAFF
J: TRBJ1-1
D: -
V: TRBV5-1
length: 14

CDR3: CASTPGLENSPLHF
J: TRBJ1-6
D: -
V: TRBV2
length: 14

CDR3: CASSQTWIYGYTF
J: TRBJ1-2
D: -
V: TRBV6-1
length: 13

CDR3: CASSLRRGGRDTQYF
J: TRBJ2-3
D: TRBD2
V: TRBV6-6
length: 15

CDR3: CAGPLLAGGPNEQFF
J: TRBJ2-1
D: TRBD2
V: TRBV10-1
length: 15

CDR3: CAIGQGVTEAFF
J: TRBJ1-1
D: TRBD1
V: TRBV10-3
length: 12

CDR3: CASTPEETPYEQYF
J: TRBJ2-7
D: -
V: TRBV19
length: 14

CDR3: CASRGGLNTGELFF
J: TRBJ2-2
D: -
V: TRBV6-6
length: 14

CDR3: CASSRSSGPYEQYF
J: TRBJ2-7
D: TRBD2
V: TRBV10-2
length: 14

CDR3: CASSVRTGGETQYF
J: TRBJ2-5
D: TRBD1
V: TRBV9
length: 14

CDR3: CASSVGGQINTEAFF
J: TRBJ1-1
D: -
V: TRBV9
length: 15

CDR3: CASSSPGGNEQFF
J: TRBJ2-1
D: TRBD2
V: TRBV5-1
length: 13

CDR3: CASSSGGATQYF
J: TRBJ2-5
D: -
V: TRBV5-4
length: 12

CDR3: CSGQGANYGYTF
J: TRBJ1-2
D: TRBD1
V: TRBV29-1
length: 12

CDR3: CASTARGNGNSPLHF
J: TRBJ1-6
D: -
V: TRBV21-1
length: 15

CDR3: CASSGTGTTQYF
J: TRBJ2-7
D: TRBD2
V: TRBV5-4
length: 12

CDR3: CASSFPRGIGNTIYF
J: TRBJ1-3
D: -
V: TRBV6-6
length: 15

CDR3: CASSHGTSGVDEQFF
J: TRBJ2-1
D: TRBD2
V: TRBV5-1
length: 15

CDR3: CASSSWGGREELFF
J: TRBJ2-2
D: -
V: TRBV11-2
length: 14

CDR3: CASSPGHWNEKLFF
J: TRBJ1-4
D: -
V: TRBV5-8
length: 14

CDR3: CASSDRPYEQYF
J: TRBJ2-7
D: -
V: TRBV27
length: 12